The 27 T cell receptor beta chains below come from one sample, sequenced in a study of T-cell reconstitution after alpha-beta-depleted transplantation in children (TCRdb year 2016). Receptors were amplified or captured by PCR. Sequencer: Illumina HiSeq 2500. TCR library preparation used molecular barcoding, with unique molecular identifiers applied to normalize quantification of the TCRbeta repertoire. In-frame beta chains were kept once TCRdb had trimmed the public reads at Q25 with fastp and called clones with MiXCR. Every distinct CDR3 protein forms one entry, paired with its most common genes and DNA. For this sample there are more than 150,000 distinct CDR3 sequences; more than 12% appear just once. About 13% of the sample comes from the top ten. The specimen was PBMCs from the stem cell graft donor, collected from the stem cell graft. These receptors were obtained from a human donor who donated a stem cell graft to a child with acute lymphoblastic leukemia.

The chain joins TRBV2 to TRBJ2-6; D could derive from TRBD1 or TRBD2 (5 bases each). The germline gives CDR1 SNHLY, CDR2 FYNNEI. The V end was cut by 4 bases, the J end by 2 bases, with 9 bases between. The CDR3 has 15 amino acids. The CDR3 sequence: CASSGGAAGANVLTF. The CDR3 nucleotides are TGTGCCAGCAGTGGAGGGGCGGCTGGGGCCAACGTCCTGACTTTC.

The chain joins TRBV18 to TRBJ2-7; TRBD1 matches 8 bases. Germline trimming cut 6 bases from V and 1 base from J; bases unmatched to any gene: 5. The CDR3 has 14 amino acids. CDR1 and CDR2 from the germline V gene are KGHSH and LQKENI. The CDR3 DNA reads as TGTGCCAGCTCCCCGGACAGGGTTTCCTACGAGCAGTACTTC. Protein product: CASSPDRVSYEQYF.

This clonotype was detected once. This sequence joins TRBV7-2 and TRBJ2-5; unclear D gene. Deletions cut 0 bases from V and 4 bases from J, with 12 bases between. The CDR3 runs to 15 residues. Germline V gives CDR1 SGHTA, CDR2 FQGNSA. The CDR3 nucleotides are TGTGCCAGCAGCTTAGCGTATAACTTCCCAGAGACCCAGTACTTC. Translation gives CASSLAYNFPETQYF.

V gene TRBV25-1 combines with J gene TRBJ2-1; 11 bases match TRBD2. This CDR3 is 15 amino acids long. Germline V gene lookup returns CDR1 MGHDK and CDR2 SYGVNS. The junction had 6 bases not matched to a gene; V was cut back by 6 bases and J by 5 bases. CDR3 coding DNA: TGTGCCAGCAGCCCGGGGACTAGCGGAAACAATGAGCAGTTCTTC. Protein product: CASSPGTSGNNEQFF.

The chain links TRBV16 to TRBJ1-1; 7 positions match TRBD1. CDR1 is KGHSY, CDR2 FQNENV, per germline. CDR3 length: 15 amino acids. J was trimmed by 4 bases and V by 4 bases; bases with no gene match: 9. The CDR3 bases are TGTGCCAGCAGCCCGTCAGGGGGAGGGCTCACTGAAGCTTTCTTT. This gives the protein CASSPSGGGLTEAFF. The whole variable domain, filled in from reference TRBV16 and TRBJ1-1, reads GEEVAQTPKHLVRGEGQKAKLYCAPIKGHSYVFWYQQVLKNEFKFLISFQNENVFDETGMPKERFSAKCLPNSPCSLEIQATKLEDSAVYFCASSPSGGGLTEAFFGQGTRLTVV.

The genes are TRBV5-4 and TRBJ1-4; D not certain. Trimming cost V 4 bases and J 2 bases, with 9 bases left between them. Germline V lookup: CDR1 SGHNT, CDR2 YYREEE (reference sequence). This CDR3 contains 14 residues. This CDR3 is CASSQGWTNEKLFF. CDR3 nucleotides: TGTGCCAGCAGCCAAGGGTGGACTAATGAAAAACTGTTTTTT.

Worth noting for this clonotype: This could be a read error, since a much larger clone is one nucleotide away. The chain carries TRBV18 and TRBJ2-5, with 9 positions matching TRBD1. The CDR3 has 15 amino acids. Looked up from germline, CDR1 is KGHSH and CDR2 is LQKENI. This chain's CDR3 is CASSSPNRGLETQYF. The DNA for the CDR3 is TGTGCCAGCTCATCACCGAACAGGGGGCTCGAGACCCAGTACTTC.

Remarks on this clonotype: This may come from a read error, since a much larger clone is one base off. CDR3 sequence: CASSHLAGAKNSQYF. CDR3 DNA: TGTGCCAGCAGCCACTTAGCGGGGGCGAAAAACAGTCAGTACTTC. The rearrangement links TRBV4-2 to TRBJ2-4, with 9 bases identical to TRBD2. The CDR3 loop spans 15 amino acids. Germline CDR1 LGHNA, CDR2 YNFKEQ.

Many counts were recorded for this clonotype. The chain has TRBV12-3 or TRBV12-4 and TRBJ1-2; the D gene is possibly TRBD1 (5 bases). The CDR3 spans 15 residues. V lost 3 bases to trimming and J lost 6 bases, with 17 bases between them. DNA for the CDR3: TGTGCCAGCAGTTTCGGGGCAGGGTTCTTAGATGGCTACACCTTC. It translates to CASSFGAGFLDGYTF.

Many counts were recorded for this clonotype. The chain couples TRBV12-3 or TRBV12-4 to TRBJ2-4; 10 bases fit TRBD2. The V gene end was trimmed by 5 bases and the J gene end by 0 bases; junction bases not matched to a gene: 1. CDR3 length: 15 residues. CDR3 bases: TGTGCCAGCAGTAGGACTAGCGGAGCCAAAAACATTCAGTACTTC. This encodes CASSRTSGAKNIQYF.

Ten or more counts support this clonotype. This chain connects TRBV10-2 to TRBJ2-3; D possibly corresponds to TRBD1 (7 bases). V lost 4 bases to trimming and J lost 8 bases, with 13 bases between them. Germline V gene lookup returns CDR1 WSHSY and CDR2 SAAADI. The CDR3 sequence is 13 residues long. The CDR3 region is CASSGSQGGTQYF. The DNA for the CDR3 is TGCGCCAGCAGTGGGTCCCAGGGGGGTACGCAGTATTTT.

This clonotype was seen at least ten times. Here the CDR3 reads CASSLTTYSYNEQFF. The CDR3 DNA is TGCGCCAGCAGCTTGACCACCTACTCCTACAATGAGCAGTTCTTC. V usage is TRBV5-1 and J usage is TRBJ2-1, with D unclear. Germline values: CDR1 SGHRS, CDR2 YFSETQ. With 1 base removed from V and 0 bases from J, the gap between germline ends came to 8 bases. CDR3 size: 15 residues.

This clonotype was seen at least ten times. The chain couples TRBV5-1 to TRBJ2-5; D not certain. Per germline, CDR1 SGHRS and CDR2 YFSETQ. The ends were cut back, 0 bases at V and 1 base at J, with 13 bases in the middle. CDR3 length: 16 residues. The CDR3 protein is CASSLGMLGVQETQYF. CDR3 DNA sequence: TGCGCCAGCAGCTTGGGTATGCTAGGAGTCCAAGAGACCCAGTACTTC.

This clonotype appeared many times. The chain has TRBV27 and TRBJ2-1; the match to TRBD2 covers 11 bases. This CDR3 is 20 amino acids long. Unmatched junction bases numbered 16, after V lost 6 bases and J lost 0 bases. CDR1 is MNHEY, CDR2 SMNVEV, per germline (reference sequence). The CDR3 DNA reads TGTGCCAGCAGCCAAGCCCCGGGACTAGCGGAGGGGAGCTCCTACAATGAGCAGTTCTTC. It is translated as CASSQAPGLAEGSSYNEQFF.

In this sample, this clonotype turned up many times. This sequence joins TRBV7-2 and TRBJ2-4; D possibly corresponds to TRBD2 (6 bases). This CDR3 spans 15 amino acids. Looked up from germline, CDR1 is SGHTA and CDR2 is FQGNSA. V was cut by 1 base and J by 0 bases, with 7 bases left in between. The chain's CDR3 is CASSLEGLAKNIQYF. CDR3 nucleotide sequence: TGTGCCAGCAGCTTAGAGGGACTAGCCAAAAACATTCAGTACTTC.

The V call is TRBV5-1, the J call TRBJ1-1; D not certain. V shed 0 bases and J shed 6 bases, with 12 bases lying between them. CDR1 is SGHRS, CDR2 YFSETQ, per germline. CDR3 length: 14 residues. The CDR3 sequence: CASSLDSGQAEAFF. The CDR3 nucleotides are TGCGCCAGCAGCTTGGACAGTGGGCAGGCTGAAGCTTTCTTT.

The table lists this clonotype with a few counts. The DNA for the CDR3 is TGTGCCAGCAGCACTACAGGGTCGGCTGGCTACACCTTC. It translates to CASSTTGSAGYTF. The genes are TRBV5-6 and TRBJ1-2, with a possible D match to TRBD1 (6 bases). Looked up from germline, CDR1 is SGHDT and CDR2 is YYEEEE. Trimming took off 4 bases at V and 7 bases at J, with 14 bases between the two ends. The CDR3 is 13 residues long.

The chain carries TRBV20-1 and TRBJ2-1, with D possibly matching TRBD1 (5 bases). The CDR3 has 11 residues. Trimming pared 0 bases from V and 12 bases from J, leaving 9 bases between. Germline V gene lookup returns CDR1 DFQATT and CDR2 SNEGSKA (reference sequence). Written as DNA, the CDR3 is TGCAGTGCTAGAGATCACCAGGGGCAGTTCTTC. Translating it yields CSARDHQGQFF.

This clonotype was found many times. The gene calls are TRBV7-8 and TRBJ2-5; D perhaps matches TRBD1 (5 bases). The CDR3 runs 15 residues. Germline V CDR1 and CDR2: SGHVS, FQNEAQ. The ends were cut back, 1 base at V and 4 bases at J, with 13 bases in the middle. CDR3 amino acids: CASSLGPGQGETQYF. CDR3 nucleotide sequence: TGTGCCAGCAGCTTAGGCCCCGGGCAGGGAGAGACCCAGTACTTC.

This clonotype was found many times. The rearrangement uses TRBV20-1 and TRBJ1-1; D remains unclear. CDR1 and CDR2 (germline): DFQATT, SNEGSKA (reference sequence). V was clipped by 6 bases and J by 1 base, with 6 bases between them. CDR3 length equals 11 residues. The CDR3 region is CSAEQNTEAFF. The CDR3 nucleotides read TGCAGTGCAGAGCAGAACACTGAAGCTTTCTTT.

The V gene is TRBV29-1, the J gene TRBJ2-3, with D possibly matching TRBD1 (6 bases). The V gene's germline CDR1 is SQVTM and CDR2 ANQGSEA. Between the trimmed V and J ends, which lost 5 bases and 5 bases, there was a span of 11 bases. This CDR3 is built from 12 residues. The CDR3 sequence is CSVSYREDTQYF. DNA for the CDR3: TGCAGCGTTTCCTACAGGGAAGATACGCAGTATTTT.

This clonotype was observed many times. V is TRBV29-1 and J is TRBJ1-4, with TRBD1 matching over 10 bases. The CDR3 is 13 residues long. The trim removed 6 bases at V and 5 bases at J, leaving 3 bases unmatched. Germline values: CDR1 SQVTM, CDR2 ANQGSEA. CDR3 sequence: CSVRDRGNEKLFF. The CDR3 nucleotides are TGCAGCGTCCGGGACAGGGGAAATGAAAAACTGTTTTTT.

This chain connects TRBV19 to TRBJ2-3; 7 bases line up with TRBD2. The junction had 11 bases not matched to a gene; V was cut back by 6 bases and J by 5 bases. The germline V gene has CDR1 LNHDA and CDR2 SQIVND (reference sequence). The CDR3 runs 15 residues. The CDR3 reads CASRRSGGSGDTQYF. CDR3 in DNA: TGTGCCAGTAGGAGGAGTGGCGGGAGCGGAGATACGCAGTATTTT.

Ten or more counts support this clonotype. The chain combines TRBV5-1 with TRBJ1-2; D uncertain. V lost 0 bases and J lost 4, with 10 bases in between. The CDR3 covers 14 residues. Germline V gene sequence: CDR1 SGHRS, CDR2 YFSETQ. CDR3 DNA sequence: TGCGCCAGCAGCTTGGACGGAACGCTCTATGGCTACACCTTC. Its protein product is CASSLDGTLYGYTF.

There are many counts of this clonotype. This sequence joins TRBV5-1 and TRBJ2-3; perhaps TRBD2 as D (6 bases). The CDR3 covers 15 residues. The germline gives CDR1 SGHRS, CDR2 YFSETQ. Trimming took off 8 bases at V and 1 base at J, with 17 bases between the two ends. Here the CDR3 DNA reads TGCGCCAGTGGAGGATTAGCGGCTGGCACAGATACGCAGTATTTT. Its translation is CASGGLAAGTDTQYF.

The chain couples TRBV20-1 to TRBJ2-1, with TRBD1 matching 9 bases. The CDR3 extends over 14 amino acids. From germline, CDR1 is DFQATT and CDR2 SNEGSKA (reference sequence). The V and J ends lost 4 bases and 3 bases, in that order; junction bases with no gene match: 4. The CDR3 is CSATPDRGYNEQFF. The CDR3 DNA reads as TGCAGTGCTACTCCGGACAGGGGCTACAATGAGCAGTTCTTC.

This clonotype was counted at least ten times. This sequence joins TRBV29-1 and TRBJ2-1, with TRBD2 matching over 8 bases. The CDR3 runs 15 residues. With 0 bases clipped from V and 7 bases from J, the junction kept 8 bases outside the gene matches. From germline, CDR1 is SQVTM and CDR2 ANQGSEA. CDR3 coding DNA: TGCAGCGTTGAAGATGGGGGCGGGAGGTATAATGAGCAGTTCTTC. It encodes CSVEDGGGRYNEQFF.